Below are 20 T cell receptor beta chains sequenced from a single sample in a study of blood T cell repertoires in COVID-19. Assay: immunoSEQ multiplex PCR; the TCRdb copy retains only in-frame clones and omits some. The data show around 75,000 clones, about four fifths seen once. The sample taken for sequencing was peripheral blood. These receptor sequences come from a woman older than 75 with active or convalescent COVID-19.

The chain joins TRBV14 to TRBJ1-2, with TRBD1 matching 7 bases. The CDR3 runs to 14 residues. After removal of 4 bases from V and 7 bases from J, the junction contained 9 bases not matched to a gene. The germline CDR1 and CDR2 sequences are SGHDN and FVKESK. The CDR3 is CASSPGTAGSGYTF. The CDR3 coding sequence is TGTGCCAGCAGCCCCGGGACAGCCGGGAGTGGCTACACCTTC.

This sequence joins TRBV18 and TRBJ1-5, with TRBD1 matching over 8 bases. Trimming at V came to 5 bases and at J to 6 bases, leaving 3 bases not matched to a gene. CDR3 length equals 13 residues. Per the germline V gene, CDR1 is KGHSH and CDR2 is LQKENI. The CDR3 sequence: CASSFDRGQPQHF. The CDR3 nucleotides read TGTGCCAGCTCATTCGACAGGGGTCAGCCCCAGCATTTT.

V and J are TRBV5-1 and TRBJ1-1; a possible D gene is TRBD1 (5 bases). Trimming stripped 0 bases from V and 4 bases from J, with 13 bases between. Germline V gene sequence: CDR1 SGHRS, CDR2 YFSETQ. The CDR3 is 15 amino acids. CDR3 sequence reads: CASSLVPHGGTEAFF. In DNA form, the CDR3 reads TGCGCCAGCAGCTTGGTCCCCCACGGGGGCACTGAAGCTTTCTTT.

The chain couples TRBV7-2 to TRBJ2-2; maybe TRBD2 (5 bases). The CDR3 is 16 amino acids. The V end lost 5 bases, the J end lost 6 bases, and 19 bases lay between the germline ends. Germline V gene data show CDR1 as SGHTA and CDR2 as FQGNSA. CDR3 coding DNA: TGTGCCAGCAGCCACCGAGCGGTTGGCTTGGCCGGGGAGCTGTTTTTT. Residues: CASSHRAVGLAGELFF.

This chain links TRBV9 with TRBJ2-7; weak D call: TRBD1 (7 bases). This CDR3 comprises 15 residues. Germline V lookup: CDR1 SGDLS, CDR2 YYNGEE. The V end was cut by 0 bases, the J end by 4 bases, with 14 bases between. The CDR3: CASSVGSGGKYEQYF. CDR3 in DNA: TGTGCCAGCAGCGTAGGTTCAGGGGGGAAATACGAGCAGTACTTC. Full variable domain (missing parts from reference TRBV9 and TRBJ2-7): DSGVTQTPKHLITATGQRVTLRCSPRSGDLSVYWYQQSLDQGLQFLIQYYNGEERAKGNILERFSAQQFPDLHSELNLSSLELGDSALYFCASSVGSGGKYEQYFGPGTRLTVT.

The chain couples TRBV7-9 to TRBJ2-3, with D possibly TRBD2 on 6 matching bases. The ends were cut back, 5 bases at V and 1 base at J, with 19 bases in the middle. The germline CDR1 and CDR2 sequences are SEHNR and FQNEAQ (reference sequence). CDR3 size: 17 residues. For the CDR3, the DNA is TGTGCCAGCAGCCAGAGGTCTAGCGAATGGGGCACAGATACGCAGTATTTT. It encodes CASSQRSSEWGTDTQYF.

The rearrangement uses TRBV4-3 and TRBJ2-5; a weak D match, TRBD2 (5 bases). CDR3 size: 15 residues. Germline loops: CDR1 LGHNA, CDR2 YSLEER. Trimming left V 1 base short and J 5 bases short, with 14 bases between. CDR3 bases: TGCGCCAGCAGCCAAGTTCCATCCGGGATTGAGACCCAGTACTTC. Its protein is CASSQVPSGIETQYF.

This clone appeared once. The chain links TRBV14 to TRBJ2-1; 7 nucleotides align to TRBD1. J was trimmed by 0 bases and V by 0 bases; bases with no gene match: 8. Germline V gives CDR1 SGHDN, CDR2 FVKESK. The CDR3 totals 18 residues. The CDR3 coding sequence is TGTGCCAGCAGCCAAGATCCGGGACAGCCCAGCTCCTACAATGAGCAGTTCTTC. Its protein product is CASSQDPGQPSSYNEQFF.

The chain recombines TRBV11-2 with TRBJ2-7, with TRBD1 matching 8 bases. V trimming: 1 base; J trimming: 7 bases; junction bases outside the gene matches: 9. The CDR3 length is 15 residues. Germline V lookup: CDR1 SGHAT, CDR2 FQNNGV. The DNA of the CDR3 is TGTGCCAGCAGCTTAGCAGGACAGGGCAGGGGGGAGCAGTACTTC. Amino acids: CASSLAGQGRGEQYF.

CDR3: CAISESAGVSGYTF. For the CDR3, the DNA is TGTGCCATCAGTGAGAGTGCCGGGGTCTCTGGCTACACCTTC. The gene calls are TRBV10-3 and TRBJ1-2; D gene unclear. The CDR3 has 14 amino acids. The ends were cut back, 2 bases at V and 7 bases at J, with 14 bases in the middle. The germline V gene encodes CDR1 ENHRY and CDR2 SYGVKD.

V is TRBV7-9 and J is TRBJ1-4; TRBD1 matches 10 bases. Germline CDR1 and CDR2: SEHNR and FQNEAQ (reference sequence). With V trimmed by 1 base and J by 8 bases, 13 bases remained unmatched. This CDR3 has 18 amino acids. CDR3 nucleotide sequence: TGTGCCAGCAGCTTAGTGGGGACAGGGGTGTCGGAAACGGAAAAACTGTTTTTT. Translation: CASSLVGTGVSETEKLFF.

The chain recombines TRBV10-3 with TRBJ1-1; D is perhaps TRBD1 (5 bases). This CDR3 is built from 14 residues. Trimming took off 4 bases at V and 4 bases at J, with 13 bases between the two ends. Germline loops: CDR1 ENHRY, CDR2 SYGVKD. CDR3 nucleotide sequence: TGTGCCATCAGTGGCCGGGGGGTTGGCACTGAAGCTTTCTTT. It translates to CAISGRGVGTEAFF.

V usage is TRBV29-1 and J usage is TRBJ1-1, with D unclear. Germline V gene lookup returns CDR1 SQVTM and CDR2 ANQGSEA. This CDR3 region has 13 residues. The ends were cut back, 3 bases at V and 1 base at J, with 9 bases in the middle. The CDR3 bases are TGCAGCGTTGATAGTAATACGAACACTGAAGCTTTCTTT. Amino acid sequence: CSVDSNTNTEAFF. The full variable domain, with the rest looked up from reference TRBV29-1 and TRBJ1-1, is SAVISQKPSRDICQRGTSLTIQCQVDSQVTMMFWYRQQPGQSLTLIATANQGSEATYESGFVIDKFPISRPNLTFSTLTVSNMSPEDSSIYLCSVDSNTNTEAFFGQGTRLTVV.

A note on this clone: A much larger clone lies a single base off, so this may be a read error. The rearrangement links TRBV2 to TRBJ2-5, with 12 bases lining up with TRBD1. Unmatched junction bases numbered 6, after V lost 5 bases and J lost 5 bases. This CDR3 comprises 15 residues. The germline V gene encodes CDR1 SNHLY and CDR2 FYNNEI. The CDR3 DNA follows: TGTGCCAGCAGTACCGGGACAGGGGGCTGGGAGACCCAGTACTTC. Protein: CASSTGTGGWETQYF.

The genes are TRBV4-3 and TRBJ2-1; 8 nucleotides line up with TRBD2. This CDR3 is 18 amino acids long. From germline, CDR1 is LGHNA and CDR2 YSLEER. The ends lost 2 bases at V and 0 bases at J; junction bases unmatched: 9. CDR3 in DNA: TGCGCCAGCAGCCAATCAACTAGCGGAGCTAACTCCTACAATGAGCAGTTCTTC. Translating it yields CASSQSTSGANSYNEQFF.

This chain connects TRBV6-5 to TRBJ2-7; TRBD2 might be the D (5 bases). The CDR3 runs 14 residues. The germline gives CDR1 MNHEY, CDR2 SVGAGI. V was pared by 0 bases and J by 4 bases, with 10 bases between. The CDR3 protein is CASSYSMGGYEQYF. As DNA, the CDR3 is TGTGCCAGCAGTTACTCGATGGGCGGGTACGAGCAGTACTTC.

V usage is TRBV6-2 or TRBV6-3 and J usage is TRBJ1-2, with no clear D. From germline, CDR1 is MNHEY and CDR2 SVGEGT. The CDR3 runs to 17 residues. Trimming took off 5 bases at V and 4 bases at J, with 23 bases between the two ends. The CDR3 bases are TGTGCCAGCAGTGGGCTGGGCAGTGAAGCCTTTGGCTATGGCTACACCTTC. This gives the protein CASSGLGSEAFGYGYTF.

V and J are TRBV2 and TRBJ2-7; 9 nucleotides agree with TRBD1. Trimming cost V 6 bases and J 3 bases; bases outside gene matches: 9. The CDR3 runs 15 residues. CDR1 is SNHLY, CDR2 FYNNEI, per germline. CDR3 nucleotides: TGTGCCAGCAGAGGAGGGACAGGGACCTACTACGAGCAGTACTTC. The encoded protein is CASRGGTGTYYEQYF.

This clone appeared a few times. The chain joins TRBV19 to TRBJ2-7; no clear D gene. The CDR3 spans 11 residues. Trimming stripped 4 bases from V and 4 bases from J, with 5 bases between. CDR1 is LNHDA and CDR2 is SQIVND in the germline V gene (reference sequence). CDR3 sequence (DNA): TGTGCCAGTAGTAACTTATACGAGCAGTACTTC. Translating it yields CASSNLYEQYF.

The chain is built from TRBV19 and TRBJ2-7; a possible D gene is TRBD2 (6 bases). The CDR3 runs 17 residues. Germline V lookup: CDR1 LNHDA, CDR2 SQIVND (reference sequence). V was clipped by 0 bases and J by 3 bases, with 18 bases between them. The CDR3 nucleotides are TGTGCCAGTAGTATAGATTTCTGGGCCCCCGGGAGCTACGAGCAGTACTTC. As protein: CASSIDFWAPGSYEQYF.